Shown below are 26 T cell receptor beta chains from a single sample sequenced in a study of response to subunit inactivated influenza vaccine. TCRdb redid the calling of the RT-PCR reads with MiXCR, one entry per CDR3 protein. The table lists hundreds of thousands of distinct CDR3 sequences, less than 10% of them singletons. Source: PBMCs from blood, taken 23 to 25 months after vaccination. The receptors come from a man in his fifties or sixties who received an inactivated influenza vaccine.

This clonotype was recorded at least ten times. The genes are TRBV6-5 and TRBJ2-7; 7 bases match TRBD2. V was clipped by 0 bases and J by 3 bases; unmatched bases: 5. The V gene's germline CDR1 is MNHEY and CDR2 SVGAGI. This CDR3 is built from 15 residues. The CDR3 region is CASSYSGRANYEQYF. Here the CDR3 DNA reads TGTGCCAGCAGTTACTCGGGGAGGGCCAACTACGAGCAGTACTTC.

This chain connects TRBV20-1 to TRBJ2-7; D is possibly TRBD2 (6 bases). Trimming cost V 0 bases and J 5 bases, with 14 bases left between them. The CDR3 covers 14 residues. Germline V lookup: CDR1 DFQATT, CDR2 SNEGSKA (reference sequence). CDR3 sequence: CSARDWERTNEQYF. CDR3 in DNA: TGCAGTGCTAGAGATTGGGAAAGGACTAACGAGCAGTACTTC.

This clonotype was recorded a few times. The rearrangement links TRBV2 to TRBJ2-1; either TRBD1 or TRBD2 may supply D (5 bases each). Germline V lookup: CDR1 SNHLY, CDR2 FYNNEI. The length of the CDR3 is 17 residues. Trimming left V 1 base short and J 2 bases short, with 15 bases between. Written as DNA, the CDR3 is TGTGCCAGCAGTGAAGGGGTGGGACGGAAAACCTACAATGAGCAGTTCTTC. Protein product: CASSEGVGRKTYNEQFF.

In its sample, this clonotype was seen a few times. The chain couples TRBV7-9 to TRBJ2-7; 9 bases are a match to TRBD2. Looked up from germline, CDR1 is SEHNR and CDR2 is FQNEAQ (reference sequence). V shed 6 bases and J 7 bases; nucleotides not matched to a gene: 7. The CDR3 has 13 residues. The CDR3 loop reads CASSLIAGEEQYF. Here the CDR3 DNA reads TGTGCCAGCAGTTTGATAGCGGGAGAGGAGCAGTACTTC.

This clonotype was seen more than once but under ten times. This rearrangement joins TRBV10-2 to TRBJ1-5; D possibly corresponds to TRBD1 (6 bases). Germline V lookup: CDR1 WSHSY, CDR2 SAAADI. The length of the CDR3 is 14 residues. Trimming removed 2 bases from V and 7 bases from J, with 12 bases in between. The CDR3 protein is CASSEPGGGQPQHF. In DNA form, the CDR3 reads TGCGCCAGCAGTGAGCCCGGGGGCGGACAGCCCCAGCATTTT.

The V gene is TRBV10-2, the J gene TRBJ2-7; D perhaps matches TRBD2 (5 bases). The CDR3 runs to 14 residues. The V end was cut by 3 bases, the J end by 2 bases, with 11 bases between. The germline gives CDR1 WSHSY, CDR2 SAAADI. This CDR3 is CASSEWGETYEQYF. In DNA, the CDR3 is TGCGCCAGCAGTGAATGGGGAGAGACCTACGAGCAGTACTTC.

This clonotype was seen at least ten times. The rearrangement uses TRBV5-1 and TRBJ1-3, with 7 bases lining up with TRBD1. The CDR3 sequence is 15 residues long. Germline V gene lookup returns CDR1 SGHRS and CDR2 YFSETQ. J was trimmed by 2 bases and V by 4 bases; bases with no gene match: 6. The CDR3 DNA sequence: TGCGCCAGCAGCCCCGACGGGACAGCTGGAAACACCATATATTTT. This translates into CASSPDGTAGNTIYF.

The V gene is TRBV6-2 or TRBV6-3, the J gene TRBJ2-7; TRBD2 matches at 12 bases. Germline V lookup: CDR1 MNHEY, CDR2 SVGEGT. V gave up 5 bases and J gave up 7 bases; unmatched junction bases: 9. The CDR3 sequence is 15 residues long. CDR3 region: CASSPPGLAGREQYF. The DNA of the CDR3 is TGTGCCAGCAGTCCCCCGGGACTAGCGGGCAGGGAGCAGTACTTC.

Many counts were recorded for this clonotype. CDR3 amino acids: CASSLDGTSFYEQYF. The CDR3 DNA follows: TGTGCCAGCAGCTTAGACGGGACATCATTCTACGAGCAGTACTTC. The V and J genes are TRBV7-2 and TRBJ2-7; D may be TRBD1 (6 bases). Trimming took off 1 base at V and 3 bases at J, with 13 bases between the two ends. This CDR3 region has 15 residues. In germline, CDR1 is SGHTA, CDR2 FQGNSA.

The CDR3 DNA sequence: TGTGCCAGCGGGTCCGATGGGACGCAGTACTTC. This sequence encodes CASGSDGTQYF. The chain combines TRBV12-3 or TRBV12-4 with TRBJ2-1; perhaps D is TRBD1 or TRBD2 (5 bases each). Near its end, the DNA agrees better with TRBJ2-7, so the J call may be wrong. This CDR3 is 11 amino acids long.

This clonotype was seen repeatedly, ten times or more. CDR3 protein: CASSLSSGGETQYF. CDR3 bases: TGTGCCAGCAGTTTATCTAGCGGGGGGGAGACCCAGTACTTC. The chain recombines TRBV12-3 or TRBV12-4 with TRBJ2-5; TRBD2 matches 11 bases. With V trimmed by 2 bases and J by 5 bases, 1 base remained unmatched. The CDR3 has 14 amino acids.

This clonotype was seen repeatedly, ten times or more. The chain links TRBV10-3 to TRBJ2-7, with D perhaps being TRBD1 or TRBD2 (5 bases each). The CDR3 is 15 amino acids. Germline V gene sequence: CDR1 ENHRY, CDR2 SYGVKD. The ends were cut back, 8 bases at V and 0 bases at J, with 17 bases in the middle. CDR3 protein: CAIAERGDSSYEQYF. In DNA, the CDR3 is TGTGCCATCGCGGAGCGAGGGGATAGCTCCTACGAGCAGTACTTC.

The genes are TRBV29-1 and TRBJ1-1, with D unresolved. Germline CDR1 SQVTM, CDR2 ANQGSEA. Trimming pared 3 bases from V and 1 base from J, leaving 9 bases between. The CDR3 loop spans 13 amino acids. CDR3 sequence: CSVDGHPNTEAFF. As DNA, the CDR3 is TGCAGCGTTGATGGGCACCCGAACACTGAAGCTTTCTTT.

This clonotype was observed at least ten times. V is TRBV5-6 and J is TRBJ1-1, with TRBD1 as a possible D gene (5 bases). From germline, CDR1 is SGHDT and CDR2 YYEEEE. This CDR3 has 13 residues. Trimming pared 4 bases from V and 0 bases from J, leaving 7 bases between. This CDR3 reads CASSLTVNTEAFF. The CDR3 coding sequence is TGTGCCAGCAGCCTGACAGTGAACACTGAAGCTTTCTTT. Together with reference TRBV5-6 and TRBJ1-1, the CDR3 gives the full variable domain: DAGVTQSPTHLIKTRGQQVTLRCSPKSGHDTVSWYQQALGQGPQFIFQYYEEEERQRGNFPDRFSGHQFPNYSSELNVNALLLGDSALYLCASSLTVNTEAFFGQGTRLTVV.

This clonotype was found a few times. The chain is built from TRBV7-8 and TRBJ2-1; 7 bases match TRBD1. Germline CDR1 reads SGHVS; CDR2 reads FQNEAQ. After removal of 2 bases from V and 0 bases from J, the junction contained 13 bases not matched to a gene. The CDR3 extends over 19 amino acids. CDR3: CASSLRGPRERSSYNEQFF. The CDR3 DNA reads TGTGCCAGCAGCTTAAGGGGGCCCCGGGAAAGGAGCTCCTACAATGAGCAGTTCTTC. The whole variable domain, filled in from reference TRBV7-8 and TRBJ2-1, reads GAGVSQSPRYKVAKRGQDVALRCDPISGHVSLFWYQQALGQGPEFLTYFQNEAQLDKSGLPSDRFFAERPEGSVSTLKIQRTQQEDSAVYLCASSLRGPRERSSYNEQFFGPGTRLTVL.

This clonotype turned up a few times. The chain links TRBV29-1 to TRBJ1-1; D is unresolved. The CDR3 consists of 15 residues. The ends were cut back, 3 bases at V and 3 bases at J, with 17 bases in the middle. Germline-derived CDR1 and CDR2 are SQVTM and ANQGSEA. The CDR3 DNA follows: TGCAGCGTTGACGGCGGCGCCATTTCGGACACTGAAGCTTTCTTT. It codes for CSVDGGAISDTEAFF.

A few counts support this clonotype. The chain couples TRBV7-9 to TRBJ2-3, with 9 bases that match TRBD1. The CDR3 totals 15 residues. J was trimmed by 3 bases and V by 5 bases; bases with no gene match: 6. The germline V gene encodes CDR1 SEHNR and CDR2 FQNEAQ (reference sequence). The CDR3 reads CASSHRGPGTDTQYF. DNA for the CDR3: TGTGCCAGCAGCCACAGGGGGCCGGGGACAGATACGCAGTATTTT. The full variable domain, its missing parts supplied by reference TRBV7-9 and TRBJ2-3, is DTGVSQNPRHKITKRGQNVTFRCDPISEHNRLYWYRQTLGQGPEFLTYFQNEAQLEKSRLLSDRFSAERPKGSFSTLEIQRTEQGDSAMYLCASSHRGPGTDTQYFGPGTRLTVL.

The CDR3 nucleotides are TGTGCCATCCAGGGGCAGCCCCAAGAGACCCAGTACTTC. As protein: CAIQGQPQETQYF. This sequence joins TRBV10-3 and TRBJ2-5, with D possibly TRBD1 on 6 matching bases. Germline V gives CDR1 ENHRY, CDR2 SYGVKD. V dropped 8 bases and J dropped 1 base, with 11 bases sitting between them. The CDR3 extends over 13 amino acids.

This clonotype was observed a handful of times. The chain employs TRBV12-3 or TRBV12-4 and TRBJ1-5; 8 bases align to TRBD1. The CDR3 is made up of 18 amino acids. V lost 3 bases and J lost 2; bases outside the gene matches: 12. CDR3 nucleotides: TGTGCCAGCAGTTTTCGGGTACAGGGGGAGGTTGGCAATCAGCCCCAGCATTTT. Translated, it gives CASSFRVQGEVGNQPQHF.

The chain recombines TRBV7-2 with TRBJ2-7, with unresolved D. Per the germline V gene, CDR1 is SGHTA and CDR2 is FQGNSA. V gave up 0 bases and J gave up 4 bases, with 10 bases separating them. This CDR3 has 14 residues. The CDR3 reads CASSLAVTEYEQYF. CDR3 bases: TGTGCCAGCAGCTTAGCTGTGACCGAATACGAGCAGTACTTC.

The CDR3 coding sequence is TGTGCCAGCAGCCAAGGCCCGACAGATGGCTACACCTTC. Its translation: CASSQGPTDGYTF. This chain uses TRBV14 with TRBJ1-2; TRBD1 is a possible D gene (5 bases). This CDR3 comprises 13 residues. Germline lookup yields CDR1 SGHDN and CDR2 FVKESK. V gave up 1 base and J gave up 6 bases, with 9 bases separating them. Complete variable domain (other parts from reference TRBV14 and TRBJ1-2): EAGVTQFPSHSVIEKGQTVTLRCDPISGHDNLYWYRRVMGKEIKFLLHFVKESKQDESGMPNNRFLAERTGGTYSTLKVQPAELEDSGVYFCASSQGPTDGYTFGSGTRLTVV.

The chain has TRBV6-1 and TRBJ2-5; D gene uncertain. CDR3 length: 14 residues. Germline V gives CDR1 MNHNS, CDR2 SASEGT. V lost 2 bases, J lost 4 bases, and 11 bases lay in between. CDR3 region: CASSETSGAETQYF. The CDR3 DNA reads as TGTGCCAGCAGTGAAACTTCCGGCGCAGAGACCCAGTACTTC.

The V gene is TRBV20-1, the J gene TRBJ1-2; no clear D gene. The CDR3 runs 12 residues. Looked up from germline, CDR1 is DFQATT and CDR2 is SNEGSKA (reference sequence). V dropped 5 bases and J dropped 6 bases, with 13 bases sitting between them. Here the CDR3 reads CSAPLLINGYTF. DNA for the CDR3: TGCAGTGCTCCTCTTTTAATTAATGGCTACACCTTC.

The table lists this clonotype with a few counts. The chain employs TRBV5-5 and TRBJ2-3; 10 bases line up with TRBD1. Germline-derived CDR1 and CDR2 are SGHKS and YYEKEE (reference sequence). There are 15 residues in the CDR3. The junction had 4 bases not matched to a gene; V was cut back by 0 bases and J by 6 bases. CDR3: CASSLGQGAWDTQYF. The DNA of the CDR3 is TGTGCCAGCAGCTTGGGACAGGGGGCGTGGGATACGCAGTATTTT.

This clonotype was picked up a small number of times. The chain links TRBV6-4 to TRBJ1-1; maybe TRBD1 (6 bases). The V and J ends lost 6 bases and 4 bases respectively, with 18 bases between them. The length of the CDR3 is 15 residues. Germline V gene sequence: CDR1 MRHNA, CDR2 SNTAGT. The CDR3 coding sequence is TGTGCCAGCAGAGAACAGGGCTGGGTGACCACTGAAGCTTTCTTT. As protein: CASREQGWVTTEAFF.

The rearrangement links TRBV3-1 to TRBJ2-2; D unresolved. CDR1 LGHDT and CDR2 YNNKEL come from the germline V gene (reference sequence). Trimming removed 3 bases at V and 4 bases at J, with 6 bases between. CDR3 length: 13 residues. CDR3 nucleotide sequence: TGTGCCAGCAGCCATCGGAGCACCGGGGAGCTGTTTTTT. This encodes CASSHRSTGELFF.